The following is a T cell receptor beta chain sequence with its context. Only a few counts were recorded for this clonotype. Its target antigen remains unknown. Within one base of it there is no much larger clone, and no base qualities were kept. These data originate in a study of CD8 T cells in ankylosing spondylitis (dated by TCRdb to about 2017). Concerning the study at large: The study profiled T cell receptor beta repertoires in healthy donors and ankylosing spondylitis patients to find disease-linked TCR variants. The full study cohort was made up of approximately 27 ankylosing spondylitis patients and about a hundred healthy donors. Peripheral blood samples were taken, and synovial fluid was additionally collected from ankylosing spondylitis patients.

Sequencing instrument: Illumina HiSeq 2500. Quantitative 5'-RACE with molecular barcodes was used to prepare TCR beta libraries. The authors processed their data as follows. Disease-linked TCR variants were identified with a new computational method built on a probabilistic model of VDJ rearrangement. TCRdb handled the public reads itself, with Q25 trimming in fastp and clone calling in MiXCR, and kept productive beta chains. Each CDR3 protein gets just one entry, which takes the most common genes and DNA from the rows behind it. The V and J calls and clone size are TCRdb's, not the authors'. This sample holds 200,000 to 250,000 distinct CDR3 sequences; over 8.5% were observed only once. The ten biggest clones cover under 7% of the sample. The investigation overall reported the following: Some motif variants were previously reported in synovial fluid and blood of reactive arthritis patients, suggesting common disease-initiation mechanisms. A TCR beta motif of about 8 highly homologous amino acid variants appeared characteristic of blood from ankylosing spondylitis patients. In peripheral blood, the disease-linked clones were found at relatively low frequencies and had a CD8+ phenotype. Significant enrichment of the disease-linked clones was reported in matched synovial fluid samples from ankylosing spondylitis patients.

At the junction V is shortened by 1 base and J by 1 base; bases outside the gene matches: 10. The germline V gene (reference sequence) yields LNHNV for CDR1 and YYDKDF for CDR2. The CDR3 has 17 amino acids, counting the end cysteine and phenylalanine. Solely the CDR3 DNA is kept, with 51 bases framed from the first base. The clonotype was recovered from a male donor with ankylosing spondylitis or in good health (not recorded which). The chain couples TRBV15 to TRBJ2-7; a stretch of 7 junction bases matches TRBD2. Specimen: blood, either unsorted or a sorted T cell fraction (not recorded which). The DNA is as follows: TGTGCCACCAGCAGAGTCCCCAGCGGGGTTGGGTCCTACGAGCAGTACTTC. Translated, it reads CATSRVPSGVGSYEQYF.